The 3 T cell receptor beta chains below were found in one sample sequenced in a study of shared clonotypes between healthy human individuals (dated by TCRdb to 2018 to 2021). For the CD8 naive samples, CD45RO-negative cells were positively selected for CCR7, yielding a CD45RA+CCR7+ population from which TemRA cells were excluded. Libraries were built with the immunoSEQ multiplex PCR assay. Here the immuneACCESS table is served through TCRdb, limited to in-frame sequences with V and J called. Missing clones are a known gap in these copies; in checked studies unresolved V genes cover under half, and the rest lacks a known reason. For this sample there are some 2,100,000 clones; about 93% appear just once. 1.7% of the sample comes from the top ten. The sample taken for sequencing was naive CD8+ T cells from PBMCs. Interpreted using the paper, the cell subset or site label stands for: CD45RA+CCR7+. These receptor sequences come from a man aged 18 to 29 in good health. Some clones in this sample may be carry-over from other donors' samples.

CDR3: CSVEQQGTTNTEAFF. CDR3 nucleotides: TGCAGCGTTGAACAGCAGGGGACAACTAACACTGAAGCTTTCTTT. The chain links TRBV29-1 to TRBJ1-1, with D possibly matching TRBD1 (6 bases). V lost 2 bases, J lost 2 bases, and 15 bases lay in between. CDR3 size: 15 residues. Germline V gene lookup returns CDR1 SQVTM and CDR2 ANQGSEA. Together with reference TRBV29-1 and TRBJ1-1, the CDR3 gives the full variable domain: SAVISQKPSRDICQRGTSLTIQCQVDSQVTMMFWYRQQPGQSLTLIATANQGSEATYESGFVIDKFPISRPNLTFSTLTVSNMSPEDSSIYLCSVEQQGTTNTEAFFGQGTRLTVV.

CDR3 DNA sequence: TGTGCCAGCAGTCCCCTTAGGGGGGTCTGGGAGACCCAGTACTTC. It codes for CASSPLRGVWETQYF. The rearrangement uses TRBV28 and TRBJ2-5, with D possibly called TRBD1 or TRBD2 (6 bases each). This CDR3 is 15 amino acids long. V gave up 5 bases and J gave up 5 bases, with 18 bases separating them. Per germline, CDR1 MDHEN and CDR2 SYDVKM. The complete variable domain, with remaining parts taken from reference TRBV28 and TRBJ2-5, reads DVKVTQSSRYLVKRTGEKVFLECVQDMDHENMFWYRQDPGLGLRLIYFSYDVKMKEKGDIPEGYSVSREKKERFSLILESASTNQTSMYLCASSPLRGVWETQYFGPGTRLLVL.

This rearrangement joins TRBV7-9 to TRBJ2-3; the D gene is possibly TRBD1 (5 bases). Germline CDR1 SEHNR, CDR2 FQNEAQ (reference sequence). This CDR3 has 16 residues. The V end was cut by 2 bases, the J end by 2 bases, with 14 bases between. This CDR3 is CASSLSDSSYTDTQYF. CDR3 coding DNA: TGTGCCAGCAGCTTAAGCGACAGCTCCTACACAGATACGCAGTATTTT.